This T cell receptor beta chain was sequenced during a study of read filtering for tumor transcriptome and immune sequencing. Study information: Patients were some 16 male and around 15 female, mean age about 65 years, range roughly 45 to 85. After DNase treatment, RNA was made into whole-transcriptome libraries. Per sample, TCR-region reads ranged about 4 to 11 million by IR-seq, about 80 to 1,400 by RNA-seq. Study results and limitations: Approximately 80% of IR-seq clonotypes had one read, totaling approximately 4% of reads; RNA-seq: 74.6% and 44.6%.

The germline CDR1 and CDR2 sequences are SGHTS and YDEGEE. The CDR3 has 14 amino acids. V lost 3 bases and J lost 4; bases outside the gene matches: 4. In this sample, this clonotype turned up many times. Its antigen is still unknown. From about 400 ng of RNA, a library with molecular barcoded alpha/delta and beta/gamma adaptors was made. One entry per CDR3 protein results from TCRdb running MiXCR on the reads. The sample has roughly 38,000 distinct CDR3 sequences; around an eighth are singletons. The chain couples TRBV5-8 to TRBJ1-5; TRBD1 matches at 7 bases. This receptor was taken from a donor over 35 with multiple myeloma. The specimen sequenced was a population of CD138-negative cells sorted from bone marrow. The CDR3 bases are TGTGCCAGCAGCTCGGGACAGAAGAATCAGCCCCAGCATTTT. It encodes CASSSGQKNQPQHF.